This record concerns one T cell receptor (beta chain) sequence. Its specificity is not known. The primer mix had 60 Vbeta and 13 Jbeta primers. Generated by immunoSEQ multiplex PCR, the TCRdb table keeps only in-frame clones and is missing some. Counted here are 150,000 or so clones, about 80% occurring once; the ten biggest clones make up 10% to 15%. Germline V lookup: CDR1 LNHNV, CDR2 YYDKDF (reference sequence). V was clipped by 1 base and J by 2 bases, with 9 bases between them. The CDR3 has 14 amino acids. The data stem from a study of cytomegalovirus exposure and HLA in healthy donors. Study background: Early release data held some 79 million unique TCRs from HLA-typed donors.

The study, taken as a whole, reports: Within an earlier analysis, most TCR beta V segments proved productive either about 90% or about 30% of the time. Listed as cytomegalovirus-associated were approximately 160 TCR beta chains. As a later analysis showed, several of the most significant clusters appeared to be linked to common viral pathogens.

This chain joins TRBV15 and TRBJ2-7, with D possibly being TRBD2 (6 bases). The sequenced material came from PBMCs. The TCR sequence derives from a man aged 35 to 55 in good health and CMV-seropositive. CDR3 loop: CATSRGTGAYEQYF. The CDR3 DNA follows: TGTGCCACCAGCAGAGGAACGGGAGCCTACGAGCAGTACTTC. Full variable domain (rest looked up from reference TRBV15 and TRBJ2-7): DAMVIQNPRYQVTQFGKPVTLSCSQTLNHNVMYWYQQKSSQAPKLLFHYYDKDFNNEADTPDNFQSRRPNTSFCFLDIRSPGLGDTAMYLCATSRGTGAYEQYFGPGTRLTVT.